A selection of T cell receptor beta chains follows, all from one sample in a study of cytomegalovirus exposure and HLA in healthy donors. The repertoire was sequenced with immunoSEQ multiplex PCR; TCRdb's copy has only in-frame clones and lacks some. This repertoire shows under 95,000 clones, around three quarters found once; its top ten account for approximately 5.3%. Sample: PBMCs. Receptors originate from a man younger than 45 in good health and CMV-seropositive. The CDR3 runs from the conserved cysteine through the conserved F or W. The order of the fields is CDR3 protein, CDR3 length, J gene, V gene.

CDR3: CASSYGDSSYNEQFF
length: 15
J: TRBJ2-1
V: TRBV6-5

CDR3: CASSSERENQPQHF
length: 14
J: TRBJ1-5
V: TRBV21-1

CDR3: CASSSREISTDTQYF
length: 15
J: TRBJ2-3
V: TRBV7-9

CDR3: CASSPDTIANQPQHF
length: 15
J: TRBJ1-5
V: TRBV6-6

CDR3: CASSWTGDAGYGYTF
length: 15
J: TRBJ1-2
V: TRBV5-1

CDR3: CASSLGQDYEQYF
length: 13
J: TRBJ2-7
V: TRBV5-5

CDR3: CAWKAGPPNTEAFF
length: 14
J: TRBJ1-1
V: TRBV30

CDR3: CASRARTGGTGELFF
length: 15
J: TRBJ2-2
V: TRBV6-1

CDR3: CASSVGDSLSGNTIYF
length: 16
J: TRBJ1-3
V: TRBV9

CDR3: CASSVDGERTDTQYF
length: 15
J: TRBJ2-3
V: TRBV9

CDR3: CASSSVTEKNTGELFF
length: 16
J: TRBJ2-2
V: TRBV6-5

CDR3: CASSEGDISSPLHF
length: 14
J: TRBJ1-6
V: TRBV4-1

CDR3: CASSFGRDSGANVLTF
length: 16
J: TRBJ2-6
V: TRBV7-2

CDR3: CASSSGTGIFYEQYF
length: 15
J: TRBJ2-7
V: TRBV7-9

CDR3: CACRAYTEAFF
length: 11
J: TRBJ1-1
V: TRBV30

CDR3: CASSQGGGLALYQETQYF
length: 18
J: TRBJ2-5
V: TRBV4-1

CDR3: CASSILVNTEAFF
length: 13
J: TRBJ1-1
V: TRBV19

CDR3: CASSPTGGGEKLFF
length: 14
J: TRBJ1-4
V: TRBV18

CDR3: CAISETVGGAGELFF
length: 15
J: TRBJ2-2
V: TRBV10-3

CDR3: CASSLGNRGPYGYTF
length: 15
J: TRBJ1-2
V: TRBV5-1

CDR3: CASSLGKMGLAGQDTQYF
length: 18
J: TRBJ2-3
V: TRBV11-3

CDR3: CASRDGQAFDEKLFF
length: 15
J: TRBJ1-4
V: TRBV10-1

CDR3: CASSARSRVGYGYTF
length: 15
J: TRBJ1-2
V: TRBV2

CDR3: CASSINRGGQPQHF
length: 14
J: TRBJ1-5
V: TRBV27

CDR3: CASSPRRAADTQYF
length: 14
J: TRBJ2-3
V: TRBV9

CDR3: CASSFGNYGYTF
length: 12
J: TRBJ1-2
V: TRBV5-1

CDR3: CASSPDRNYEQYF
length: 13
J: .
V: TRBV5-6

CDR3: CASRGTGGHGELFF
length: 14
J: TRBJ2-2
V: TRBV27

CDR3: CASSLVEGTEAFF
length: 13
J: TRBJ1-1
V: TRBV5-1

CDR3: CASSLQASGGAYTQYF
length: 16
J: TRBJ2-3
V: TRBV7-2

CDR3: CASSVVGSNSPLHF
length: 14
J: TRBJ1-6
V: TRBV9

CDR3: CASSALLSSYNEQFF
length: 15
J: TRBJ2-1
V: TRBV9

CDR3: CASSQDISGGYNEQFF
length: 16
J: TRBJ2-1
V: TRBV4-1